This T cell receptor (beta chain) stems from a study of vaccination and CD4 T cells after COVID-19 (dated by TCRdb to between 2021 and 2024). With respect to the entire study: SARS-CoV-2 positivity had been established in the convalescent patients by nasal swab PCR, and mild disease was recorded in nine or ten of these patients and severe disease in one. The convalescent cohort included six males and four females, with two Hispanic individuals, seven Caucasians, two Asians and one multiracial person. Two doses of either the Pfizer-BioNTech BNT162b2 vaccine (n=8) or the Moderna mRNA-1273 vaccine (n=2) were administered to participants. Post-COVID blood samples from convalescent patients were collected a median of approximately 100 days after diagnosis, with a range of 35 to 161 days. Post-vaccine blood samples were obtained a median of approximately 74 days after the second vaccine dose, with a range of about 12 to 241 days. Overlapping spike peptide pools from SARS-CoV-2 and from the common cold coronaviruses HCoV-NL63, HCoV-OC43 and HCoV-229E were used as culture stimuli. As controls, cultures received a CEFX viral epitope pool (the positive control), an HIV-1 Nef peptide pool (the negative control), or no peptide at all. In under 13 COVID-19 convalescent patients and a handful of infection-naive healthy vaccine recipients, researchers compared the spike-specific CD4+ TCR repertoire from before mRNA vaccination with the repertoire from after.

Interpreted using the paper, the treatment or condition label stands for: roughly 10-day PBMC culture with coronavirus spike peptide pools or control peptides (ViraFEST assay). The ViraFEST assay, used in the study, expanded antigen-specific T cells with peptide pools and then identified the expanded clonotypes through TCR sequencing. The convalescent patients' positive SARS-CoV-2 PCR tests fell between March and December 2020, which was before the Alpha, Beta and Delta variants emerged in the United States. PBMCs were cultured at under 2.5 million per well in IMDM supplemented with about 5% human AB serum and 9 to 10 IU/ml IL-2, with approximately 9.2 ug/ml peptide pools added. On days 3 and 7, half of the culture medium was replaced with fresh IL-2-containing medium. After more than 8 days of culture, CD4+ T cells were isolated by negative selection using the EasySep CD4+ T cell isolation kit. Ficoll-Paque Plus gradient centrifugation was used to isolate PBMCs from whole blood, and the isolated PBMCs were then either used fresh or cryopreserved at -140C. Each culture condition was generally run in triplicate wells.

The V end gives up 5 bases and the J end 2 bases, leaving 9 bases in the junction not matched to a gene. Per the germline V gene, SGHTA is the CDR1 and FQGTGA is the CDR2. The CDR3 covers 15 residues, taking in both the cysteine and the phenylalanine. The retained sequence is limited to the CDR3, 45 bases, with the frame set at the first base. This clonotype occurred a few times. The clone's antigen remains unknown. Per-base qualities were not stored, and no clone one base away is much larger. The study at large found these results: In convalescent patients, a median roughly 85% of post-vaccine SARS-CoV-2-reactive clones were detected only after vaccination, suggesting vaccine-specific priming. Although the median number of SARS-CoV-2-reactive clonotypes went up from around 19 after infection to some 37 after vaccination, the increase was not significant. Of the vaccine-specific clones in convalescent patients, 304 of 307, or nearly all, reacted only to SARS-CoV-2 spike and did not cross-react with common cold coronaviruses. The number of convalescent patients in the study was relatively small, and the study did not examine early timepoints following natural infection.

To prepare the library, PCR was applied. DNA from cultured CD4+ T cells was subjected to TCR sequencing with the Oncomine TCR Beta short-read assay at the Johns Hopkins FTIC core. The QIAamp micro DNA kit was used to extract genomic DNA from the cultured CD4+ T cells. The Oncomine TCR Beta libraries from cultured CD4+ T cells were pooled using unique dual indexes and then sequenced on an Illumina iSeq 100. The study's own analysis went as follows. Non-productive sequences were removed, and CDR3s that did not start with C, did not end with F or W, or were shorter than 7 amino acids were discarded. Antigen-specific clonotypes were identified with the MANAFEST web application by comparing peptide-stimulated wells with reference and other culture wells. To be called positive, a clone needed an FDR below 0.05, an odds ratio above 5, and a productive frequency above 0.1% in at least two of three replicate wells. A clonotype was classed as cross-reactive if the clonotype showed significant expansion both in SARS-CoV-2 spike wells and in at least one common cold coronavirus spike condition. Similarity between CDR3 sequences was evaluated in R version 3.6.1 using Levenshtein distances (stringdist) and unrooted phylogenetic trees (ape). TCRdb cleaned the public reads at Q25 with fastp, built clones with MiXCR and kept in-frame beta chains. CDR3 protein sequences are deduplicated, and each keeps its most common genes and DNA. The V and J calls shown here were made by TCRdb, not taken from the authors' results. This sample has over 14,000 distinct CDR3 sequences in its table, and around 56% of those were observed once. Jointly, the top ten make up approximately 12% of the sample.

The source material was CD4+ T cells from blood, cultured in vitro. This TCR was sampled from a human donor who had recovered from COVID-19. The rearrangement joined TRBV7-3 to TRBJ2-7; TRBD1 agrees with 7 junctional bases. The CDR3 in this case is CASSPDRATTYEQYF. The DNA is as follows: TGTGCCAGCAGCCCTGACAGGGCGACTACCTACGAGCAGTACTTC. Reference TRBV7-3 and TRBJ2-7 genes cover what lies past the CDR3, so the full variable domain is GAGVSQTPSNKVTEKGKYVELRCDPISGHTALYWYRQSLGQGPEFLIYFQGTGAADDSGLPNDRFFAVRPEGSVSTLKIQRTERGDSAVYLCASSPDRATTYEQYFGPGTRLTVT.